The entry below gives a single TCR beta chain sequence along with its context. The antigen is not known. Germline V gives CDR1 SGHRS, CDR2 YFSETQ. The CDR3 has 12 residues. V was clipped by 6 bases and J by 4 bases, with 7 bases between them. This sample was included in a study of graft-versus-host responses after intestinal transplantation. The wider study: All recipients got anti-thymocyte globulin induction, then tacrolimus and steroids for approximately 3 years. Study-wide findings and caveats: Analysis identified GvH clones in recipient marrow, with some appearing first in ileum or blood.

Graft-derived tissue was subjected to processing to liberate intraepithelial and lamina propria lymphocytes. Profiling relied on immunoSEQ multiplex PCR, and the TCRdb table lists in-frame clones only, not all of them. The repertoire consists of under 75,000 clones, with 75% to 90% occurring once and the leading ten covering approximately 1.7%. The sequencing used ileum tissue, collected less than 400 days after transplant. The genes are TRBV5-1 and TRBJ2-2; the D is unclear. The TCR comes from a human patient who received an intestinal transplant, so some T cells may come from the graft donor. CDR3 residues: CASIGSTGELFF. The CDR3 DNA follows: TGCGCCAGCATCGGATCCACCGGGGAGCTGTTTTTT.